The clone carrying this T cell receptor beta chain turned up a few times. Looked up from germline, CDR1 is SGHRS and CDR2 is YFSETQ. Unmatched junction bases numbered 4, after V lost 0 bases and J lost 1 base. The length of the CDR3 is 17 residues. Original processing methods: Amplified reference gene primers provided the basis for estimating nucleated cell counts. The repertoire was sequenced with immunoSEQ multiplex PCR; TCRdb's copy has only in-frame clones and lacks some. Clone size and V and J calls were adopted from that table, with D and trimming inferred from the DNA. The table shows roughly 210,000 clones, with about 88% occurring only once. The data were taken from a study of blood T cell repertoires in COVID-19. Study-wide background: The United States, Italy and Spain provided the acute and convalescent COVID-19 samples. Sources were T cells, B-cell-depleted T cells, or PBMCs; the material itself was cDNA or gDNA.

This rearrangement joins TRBV5-1 to TRBJ2-2, with 9 bases lining up with TRBD1. The sequence was obtained from a man aged 65-85 years with acute or convalescent COVID-19. Sample: peripheral blood. The CDR3 protein is CASSLGPGQGNTGELFF. Written as DNA, the CDR3 is TGCGCCAGCAGCTTGGGACCGGGACAGGGGAACACCGGGGAGCTGTTTTTT.